This T cell receptor beta chain appears in the sequencing data of a study of shared clonotypes between healthy human individuals. Study outcomes and limitations: Four donors had about 5% of their naive CD4 clonotypes in common.

Measured with immunoSEQ multiplex PCR; TCRdb has only the in-frame clones, and not every one. The table lists millions of clones, 93% of them singletons. The CDR3 sequence is 12 residues long. V lost 5 bases to trimming and J lost 3 bases, with 7 bases between them. The V gene's germline CDR1 is MDHEN and CDR2 SYDVKM. Turning to this clone: Its target is unknown. The identical CDR3 is also encoded by other nucleotide sequences in the sample.

Naive CD8 populations comprised CD45RO-negative cells positively selected for CCR7, excluding terminally differentiated effector memory CD45RA+ cells. The sequence came from a man in his late teens or twenties in good health. Some clones in this sample may be carry-over from other donors' samples. The sequenced sample was naive CD8+ T cells from PBMCs. The chain employs TRBV28 and TRBJ1-1; D not certain. The CDR3 spells CASSLGDTEAFF. In DNA form, the CDR3 reads TGTGCCAGCAGTCTCGGGGACACTGAAGCTTTCTTT.